One and the same sample provided the 12 T cell receptor beta chains below, sequenced in a study of shared clonotypes between healthy human individuals. Some clones are missing from TCRdb's copy, which holds only in-frame ones; the method was immunoSEQ multiplex PCR. The repertoire holds roughly 500,000 clones, with around 80% as singletons. Sequencing was carried out using PBMCs. The origin of the receptors is a woman aged 40 to 50 in good health. Some clones in this sample may be carry-over from other donors' samples.

The chain recombines TRBV29-1 with TRBJ1-4; D is unclear. Germline V gives CDR1 SQVTM, CDR2 ANQGSEA. This CDR3 has 13 residues. Trimming took 4 bases from V and 3 from J, leaving 9 bases between them. The CDR3, as DNA: TGCAGCGTTGGGGTGGCAGCTAATGAAAAACTGTTTTTT. Amino acids: CSVGVAANEKLFF.

The chain joins TRBV4-3 to TRBJ1-2, with 7 bases matching TRBD1. This CDR3 spans 17 amino acids. J was trimmed by 2 bases and V by 0 bases; bases with no gene match: 9. Germline values: CDR1 LGHNA, CDR2 YSLEER. CDR3 DNA sequence: TGCGCCAGCAGCCAAGATTTCGCGACAGGGCTAAACTATGGCTACACCTTC. It codes for CASSQDFATGLNYGYTF.

This clone appeared a single time. This sequence is one base from a far larger clone and is likely a read error. V is TRBV28 and J is TRBJ2-7; maybe TRBD2 (5 bases). Germline assignment: CDR1 MDHEN and CDR2 SYDVKM. The CDR3 runs 14 residues. CDR3 sequence: CTSSPLSGAYEQYF. In nucleotides, the CDR3 is TGTACCAGCAGTCCCTTGTCCGGGGCCTACGAGCAGTACTTC.

Here the CDR3 reads CAAGPYSYEQYF. The CDR3 DNA follows: TGTGCGGCGGGTCCTTACTCCTACGAGCAGTACTTC. The chain combines TRBV6-6 with TRBJ2-7; weak D call: TRBD2 (5 bases). This CDR3 has 12 amino acids. In germline, CDR1 is MNHNY, CDR2 SVGAGI (reference sequence).

V gene TRBV2 combines with J gene TRBJ1-4, with D hard to call. V gave up 7 bases and J gave up 3 bases, with 15 bases separating them. The CDR3 is 15 residues long. CDR1 is SNHLY, CDR2 FYNNEI, per germline. CDR3 in DNA: TGTGCCAGCACACCGAGAACCACCTCTAATGAAAAACTGTTTTTT. It translates to CASTPRTTSNEKLFF.

The V and J genes are TRBV7-2 and TRBJ1-2; D is unclear. Germline V gene data show CDR1 as SGHTA and CDR2 as FQGNSA. V lost 3 bases to trimming and J lost 1 base, with 6 bases between them. The CDR3 covers 13 residues. The CDR3 coding sequence is TGTGCCAGCAGCTTGGACGATAACTATGGCTACACCTTC. It specifies CASSLDDNYGYTF. The variable domain in full, completed from reference TRBV7-2 and TRBJ1-2, reads GAGVSQSPSNKVTEKGKDVELRCDPISGHTALYWYRQSLGQGLEFLIYFQGNSAPDKSGLPSDRFSAERTGGSVSTLTIQRTQQEDSAVYLCASSLDDNYGYTFGSGTRLTVV.

This clone has more than one count but fewer than ten. The J gene is TRBJ1-1, the V gene TRBV28; possible D gene TRBD1, 5 bases. CDR3 length: 13 residues. Trimming removed 10 bases at V and 10 bases at J, with 22 bases between. Germline-derived CDR1 and CDR2 are MDHEN and SYDVKM. CDR3 sequence: CATTTGGRRGAFF. As DNA, the CDR3 is TGTGCCACCACAACGGGCGGTCGGAGGGGAGCTTTCTTT.

The J gene is TRBJ2-2, the V gene TRBV18; either TRBD1 or TRBD2 may supply D (5 bases each). The CDR3 runs 15 residues. Trimming pared 3 bases from V and 6 bases from J, leaving 14 bases between. Germline V lookup: CDR1 KGHSH, CDR2 LQKENI. In DNA form, the CDR3 reads TGTGCCAGCTCACCTAGTGAGGGGCCCCCCGGGGAGCTGTTTTTT. It specifies CASSPSEGPPGELFF.

This sequence joins TRBV29-1 and TRBJ2-3; D not certain. CDR3 length: 12 amino acids. V was shortened by 7 bases and J by 1 base, with 9 bases between the two germline ends. Germline values: CDR1 SQVTM, CDR2 ANQGSEA. For the CDR3, the DNA is TGCAGCGGGAACGATGGCACAGATACGCAGTATTTT. This translates into CSGNDGTDTQYF.

On this clone: Other DNA sequences in this sample translate to the same CDR3. The CDR3 protein is CASSPPNQPQHF. The CDR3 nucleotides read TGTGCCAGCAGTCCCCCTAATCAGCCCCAGCATTTT. The chain uses TRBV28 and TRBJ1-5; D gene unclear. CDR3 length equals 12 residues. Trimming removed 5 bases at V and 4 bases at J, with 6 bases between. Germline lookup yields CDR1 MDHEN and CDR2 SYDVKM. Variable domain in full (rest from reference TRBV28 and TRBJ1-5): DVKVTQSSRYLVKRTGEKVFLECVQDMDHENMFWYRQDPGLGLRLIYFSYDVKMKEKGDIPEGYSVSREKKERFSLILESASTNQTSMYLCASSPPNQPQHFGDGTRLSIL.

The chain carries TRBV5-6 and TRBJ1-5, with TRBD1 matching 8 bases. Trimming took 3 bases from V and 7 from J; bases not matched to a gene: 12. The CDR3 is 16 amino acids. Germline CDR1 reads SGHDT; CDR2 reads YYEEEE. In DNA form, the CDR3 reads TGTGCCAGCAGCTCGCTCGACAGGGGAGGAGAACAGCCCCAGCATTTT. Protein: CASSSLDRGGEQPQHF.

The V call is TRBV18, the J call TRBJ2-7; 8 nucleotides agree with TRBD2. J gave up 4 bases and V 2 bases, and 4 bases lay outside the gene matches. The CDR3 loop spans 14 amino acids. Germline V gene sequence: CDR1 KGHSH, CDR2 LQKENI. CDR3 sequence reads: CASSPSGSGYEQYF. DNA of the CDR3: TGTGCCAGCTCACCAAGCGGGAGTGGGTACGAGCAGTACTTC.